Listed here are 21 T cell receptor beta chains from one sample, sequenced in a study of blood T cell repertoires in COVID-19. TCRdb's copy holds only in-frame clones and misses some; the assay was immunoSEQ multiplex PCR. The data contain 90,000 to 120,000 clones, around nine tenths of them singletons. The sequencing sample was made of peripheral blood. The receptors were sampled from a man in his 70s with acute or convalescent COVID-19.

The rearrangement uses TRBV7-9 and TRBJ2-1; weak D call: TRBD2 (5 bases). CDR1 is SEHNR, CDR2 FQNEAQ, per germline (reference sequence). This CDR3 is 16 amino acids long. V dropped 2 bases and J dropped 2 bases, with 13 bases sitting between them. In DNA form, the CDR3 reads TGTGCCAGCAGCTTATCTGCCGGGAAGACCTACAATGAGCAGTTCTTC. This translates into CASSLSAGKTYNEQFF.

CDR3 coding DNA: TGTGCCACCGCTTCGGAGTATGAGCAGTTCTTC. Protein product: CATASEYEQFF. The chain recombines TRBV24-1 with TRBJ2-1; no clear D gene. Trimming shortened V by 9 bases and J by 8 bases, and 10 bases separated the two germline ends. CDR1 is KGHDR and CDR2 is SFDVKD in the germline V gene. This CDR3 is built from 11 residues.

The chain employs TRBV10-2 and TRBJ2-7; 8 bases fit TRBD2. V trimming: 7 bases; J trimming: 0 bases; junction bases outside the gene matches: 11. Germline V gives CDR1 WSHSY, CDR2 SAAADI. There are 16 residues in the CDR3. CDR3 bases: TGCGCCAGCATCGAGGGTGCGGGAGGCTACTCCTACGAGCAGTACTTC. This codes for CASIEGAGGYSYEQYF.

V and J are TRBV3-1 (or the pseudogene TRBV3-2) and TRBJ1-3; tentative D call: TRBD1 (5 bases). Germline V gene sequence: CDR1 LGHDT, CDR2 YNNKEL (reference sequence). Trimming left V 1 base short and J 7 bases short, with 11 bases between. CDR3 length: 14 amino acids. CDR3 region: CASSQGVGRNTIYF. CDR3 nucleotide sequence: TGTGCCAGCAGCCAAGGGGTGGGGCGGAACACCATATATTTT.

This rearrangement joins TRBV6-5 to TRBJ2-7; 8 nucleotides match TRBD1. The CDR3 runs 14 residues. With V trimmed by 4 bases and J by 7 bases, 9 bases remained unmatched. Germline lookup yields CDR1 MNHEY and CDR2 SVGAGI. The CDR3: CASSSPRTGGEQYF. Here the CDR3 DNA reads TGTGCCAGCAGTTCCCCTCGAACAGGGGGAGAGCAGTACTTC.

The chain is built from TRBV28 and TRBJ1-1; 7 nucleotides match TRBD1. The J segment lost 9 bases and the V segment lost 7 bases, leaving 11 bases of the junction unmatched. Per the germline V gene, CDR1 is MDHEN and CDR2 is SYDVKM. This CDR3 is 13 amino acids long. CDR3 sequence reads: CASTLYTGVQAFF. The DNA for the CDR3 is TGTGCCAGCACTCTCTACACAGGGGTTCAAGCTTTCTTT.

The chain uses TRBV12-3 or TRBV12-4 and TRBJ1-2; TRBD1 agrees at 7 bases. This CDR3 is built from 13 residues. V was clipped by 4 bases and J by 6 bases; unmatched bases: 5. CDR3 DNA: TGTGCCAGCAGTTACGTAGGGGGCGATGGCTACACCTTC. It codes for CASSYVGGDGYTF.

This chain joins TRBV7-8 and TRBJ2-1, with TRBD2 matching 9 bases. The V gene's germline CDR1 is SGHVS and CDR2 FQNEAQ. J was trimmed by 3 bases and V by 2 bases; bases with no gene match: 5. The CDR3 is 16 residues long. The CDR3 region is CASSLRASGNYNEQFF. DNA of the CDR3: TGTGCCAGCAGCTTAAGGGCTAGCGGGAACTACAATGAGCAGTTCTTC.

The chain uses TRBV14 and TRBJ2-3; a weak D match, TRBD2 (7 bases). V shed 4 bases and J shed 1 base, with 12 bases lying between them. The CDR3 runs to 15 residues. CDR1 SGHDN and CDR2 FVKESK come from the germline V gene. The CDR3 loop reads CASSLQGGGTDTQYF. CDR3 DNA: TGTGCCAGCAGCCTACAGGGAGGGGGCACAGATACGCAGTATTTT.

The rearrangement links TRBV7-2 to TRBJ1-2, with TRBD1 as a possible D gene (6 bases). This CDR3 comprises 12 residues. The V end was cut by 5 bases, the J end by 5 bases, with 9 bases between. From germline, CDR1 is SGHTA and CDR2 FQGNSA. CDR3 region: CASSVQGYGYTF. For the CDR3, the DNA is TGTGCCAGCAGCGTACAGGGTTATGGCTACACCTTC.

This chain uses TRBV3-1 (or the pseudogene TRBV3-2) with TRBJ2-6; no definite D call. The germline V and J ends were trimmed by 6 bases and 0 bases, with 18 bases remaining between them. The CDR3 loop spans 18 amino acids. CDR1 LGHDT and CDR2 YNNKEL come from the germline V gene (reference sequence). CDR3 residues: CASSPLRVFHSGANVLTF. Here the CDR3 DNA reads TGTGCCAGCAGTCCACTACGGGTTTTCCACTCTGGGGCCAACGTCCTGACTTTC.

This chain connects TRBV10-2 to TRBJ2-1; D might be TRBD2 (5 bases). The V gene lost 3 bases and the J gene lost 2 bases, with 14 bases spanning the gap. Germline V CDR1 and CDR2: WSHSY, SAAADI. There are 16 residues in the CDR3. The CDR3 spells CASSELSGLTYNEQFF. The CDR3 DNA reads as TGCGCCAGCAGTGAATTGAGCGGATTAACCTACAATGAGCAGTTCTTC.

The V gene is TRBV6-5, the J gene TRBJ1-4; TRBD1 is a possible D gene (5 bases). Germline-derived CDR1 and CDR2 are MNHEY and SVGAGI. With 0 bases removed from V and 4 bases from J, the gap between germline ends came to 12 bases. This CDR3 has 16 residues. CDR3 sequence: CASSYSAGRGNEKLFF. The CDR3 coding sequence is TGTGCCAGCAGTTACTCTGCGGGGAGGGGTAATGAAAAACTGTTTTTT.

The rearrangement uses TRBV20-1 and TRBJ2-3; the D gene is possibly TRBD2 (5 bases). Germline CDR1 reads DFQATT; CDR2 reads SNEGSKA (reference sequence). Trimming shortened V by 3 bases and J by 1 base, and 11 bases separated the two germline ends. CDR3 length: 14 residues. The CDR3 DNA reads as TGCAGTGCTAGTACTAGTGGCCGCACAGATACGCAGTATTTT. Encoded protein: CSASTSGRTDTQYF.

The rearrangement uses TRBV5-1 and TRBJ1-4; 9 bases are shared with TRBD1. The V and J ends lost 4 bases and 10 bases, in that order; junction bases with no gene match: 8. In germline, CDR1 is SGHRS, CDR2 YFSETQ. The CDR3 loop spans 14 amino acids. CDR3: CASSDPGQGTKLFF. CDR3 sequence (DNA): TGCGCCAGCAGCGACCCAGGACAGGGGACAAAACTGTTTTTT. Full variable domain (missing parts from reference TRBV5-1 and TRBJ1-4): KAGVTQTPRYLIKTRGQQVTLSCSPISGHRSVSWYQQTPGQGLQFLFEYFSETQRNKGNFPGRFSGRQFSNSRSEMNVSTLELGDSALYLCASSDPGQGTKLFFGSGTQLSVL.

V usage is TRBV6-2 or TRBV6-3 and J usage is TRBJ2-3; a possible D gene is TRBD2 (6 bases). This CDR3 has 12 residues. The germline V gene encodes CDR1 MNHEY and CDR2 SVGEGT. V was shortened by 4 bases and J by 7 bases, with 9 bases between the two germline ends. The CDR3 spells CASSSGTYTQYF. The CDR3 DNA reads as TGTGCCAGCAGTTCCGGGACTTATACGCAGTATTTT.

This clone was observed a few times. V gene TRBV6-5 combines with J gene TRBJ2-7, with 7 bases that match TRBD1. V was clipped by 0 bases and J by 2 bases; unmatched bases: 7. The germline CDR1 and CDR2 sequences are MNHEY and SVGAGI. The CDR3 sequence is 16 residues long. The CDR3 DNA follows: TGTGCCAGCAGTTACTCATGGGACAGTTCTACCTACGAGCAGTACTTC. As protein: CASSYSWDSSTYEQYF.

This clone occurred once. The chain carries TRBV5-1 and TRBJ2-3, with no clear D. Germline CDR1 SGHRS, CDR2 YFSETQ. There are 14 residues in the CDR3. The ends were cut back, 2 bases at V and 0 bases at J, with 7 bases in the middle. The CDR3 DNA follows: TGCGCCAGCAGCTTTGGCCAAAGCACAGATACGCAGTATTTT. Translated: CASSFGQSTDTQYF.

The chain's CDR3 is CASSNYNEQFF. CDR3 nucleotides: TGTGCCAGCAGCAACTACAATGAGCAGTTCTTC. The chain joins TRBV6-5 to TRBJ2-1, with D hard to call. V dropped 6 bases and J dropped 3 bases, with 3 bases sitting between them. CDR1 and CDR2 from the germline V gene are MNHEY and SVGAGI. CDR3 length equals 11 residues.

This clone occurred once. The V call is TRBV7-2, the J call TRBJ1-4; no clear D gene. V was clipped by 7 bases and J by 8 bases, with 8 bases between them. Germline CDR1 SGHTA, CDR2 FQGNSA. The CDR3 consists of 11 residues. The chain's CDR3 is CASKGGEKLFF. The CDR3 DNA reads TGTGCCAGCAAGGGAGGGGAAAAACTGTTTTTT. The variable domain in full, with the rest retrieved from reference TRBV7-2 and TRBJ1-4, is GAGVSQSPSNKVTEKGKDVELRCDPISGHTALYWYRQSLGQGLEFLIYFQGNSAPDKSGLPSDRFSAERTGGSVSTLTIQRTQQEDSAVYLCASKGGEKLFFGSGTQLSVL.

This clone was counted a single time. The chain couples TRBV3-1 (or the pseudogene TRBV3-2) to TRBJ2-7; perhaps TRBD1 as D (6 bases). Per germline, CDR1 LGHDT and CDR2 YNNKEL (reference sequence). Trimming stripped 8 bases from V and 3 bases from J, with 11 bases between. CDR3 length: 12 residues. The CDR3 protein is CASAQGNYEQYF. In nucleotides, the CDR3 is TGTGCCAGCGCCCAGGGGAACTACGAGCAGTACTTC.